This TCR beta chain emerged from a study of blood T cell repertoires in COVID-19. At the level of the study: The study drew acute and convalescent COVID-19 samples from the United States, Italy and Spain. From T cells, B-cell-depleted T cells, or PBMCs came the material, which was cDNA or gDNA.

The CDR3 contains 16 residues. Unmatched junction bases numbered 9, after V lost 0 bases and J lost 7 bases. Germline V gives CDR1 MNHEY, CDR2 SVGAGI. Authors' methods: Nucleated cell counts were estimated from reference gene primer amplification. Method: immunoSEQ multiplex PCR; TCRdb's copy keeps in-frame clones and lacks some. That table furnishes V, J and clone size, whereas the DNA furnished D and trimming. The sample carries around 200,000 clones, roughly 89% recorded once. Sequencing was carried out using peripheral blood. This receptor was taken from a woman between 18 and 29 years old who had recovered from COVID-19. The J gene is TRBJ2-1, the V gene TRBV6-5; 7 bases agree with TRBD2. CDR3 bases: TGTGCCAGCAGTTACTCGCTGGGGGGGTTGATGAATGAGCAGTTCTTC. It yields the protein CASSYSLGGLMNEQFF.